This TCR beta chain is drawn from a study of blood T cells in healthy people across ages (dated by TCRdb to the mid-2010s). Study-wide context: In model experiments, roughly one uniquely barcoded TCR beta cDNA molecule per two T cells was captured by template switching. Two additional independent replicas of 1 million unique cDNA reads from the same blood draw were analyzed for two donors (one aged 18 to 30 and one aged 80 or older). To avoid experimental bias, donors of different ages were randomly spread across the sequencing lanes. Using deep sequencing normalized with unique cDNA molecular identifiers, the study measured how TCR beta repertoire diversity changes with age. The donors were split into four age groups: young (average approximately 16 years), middle-aged (39), aged (over 55) and long-lived (more than 80).

General findings and caveats noted by the study authors: Observed TCR beta diversity per million T cells fell roughly linearly with age, and a significant reduction was already apparent by age roughly 40. Because donor CMV infection status was unknown, age-related changes in expanded clonotypes were potentially confounded. Estimates of total diversity based on one million sequenced T cells were regarded as lower bounds and as underestimates. Compared with the aged group, more naive CD4+ T cells, fewer expanded clones and increased TCR diversity were shown by the long-lived group, suggesting age selection. Because profiling used bulk unsorted PBMCs, naive and antigen-experienced compartments could not be compared conclusively. Observed TCR beta diversity correlated strongly with the percentage of naive T cells measured by flow cytometry.

As to this clonotype: Its cognate antigen has yet to be identified. The input lacks base qualities; no much larger clone sits a single base away.

The germline V gene gives CDR1 as SGDLS and CDR2 as YYNGEE. From the cysteine up to the phenylalanine, the CDR3 has a length of 15 residues. The retained sequence is limited to the CDR3, 45 bases, with the frame set at the first base. Between the V and J ends, shortened by 4 bases and 0 bases respectively, the junction contains 11 bases. Libraries were constructed by 5' RACE. The reads were generated on an Illumina HiSeq 2500. The second PCR ran for about 6 to 11 cycles and used a J-beta primer mix along with a sample-barcoded 5' primer. A unique molecular identifier was introduced onto each TCR beta cDNA molecule by a template-switch 5' adaptor carrying 12 random nucleotides. Each sample yielded at least 3 million CDR3-containing paired-end reads. All of the RNA was converted into first-strand cDNA using the Mint cDNA synthesis kit, with a TRBC-specific oligonucleotide serving as the primer. Following uracil-DNA glycosylase treatment, a first 18-cycle PCR with universal primers M1SS and BC2_uni_R was performed on all cDNA. The original pipeline was this. Each sample was normalized by randomly selecting 1 million high-quality reads, each carrying a distinct molecular identifier. Instead of being binned into consensus sequences, reads that shared molecular identifiers were thrown out. MiTCR, with a Q25 quality threshold and the strictest error-elimination algorithm, was used for CDR3 identification, clonotype clustering and error correction. A nonparametric unseen species model using Euler transformation provided a lower-bound estimate of total TCR beta diversity. TCRdb reprocessing: public reads trimmed at Q25 with fastp, clones called with MiXCR, in-frame beta chains kept. Each entry is one CDR3 protein sequence, shown with its most common DNA and genes. In this record, the V and J calls reflect TCRdb's handling and not the investigators' own analysis. This sample holds about 280,000 distinct CDR3 sequences; about 25% were observed only once. The ten largest make up 29% of the sample.

The approximately 39 donors, aged roughly 6 to 100 years, were systemically healthy Caucasian individuals from Russia. Around 10 milliliters of peripheral blood were collected from each donor into EDTA-treated Vacutainer tubes. Ficoll-Paque density-gradient centrifugation was used to isolate PBMCs, with at least 7 million obtained per sample. Trizol reagent was used to extract total RNA from the PBMCs, yielding at least 5.5 micrograms per sample. For every donor, an aliquot of PBMCs went through flow cytometry to measure the percentages of naive CD45RAhigh/CD27high T cells. The rearranged segments are TRBV9 and TRBJ2-1, with the identity of the D gene unclear. The clonotype originates from a woman in her 70s in good health. Sequencing used blood. The CDR3 loop reads CASSNSRSSYNEQFF. The sequenced DNA: TGTGCCAGCAGCAACAGCAGGAGCTCCTACAATGAGCAGTTCTTC.